Following are 27 T cell receptor beta chains from one sample sequenced in a study of shared clonotypes between healthy human individuals. Profiled with immunoSEQ multiplex PCR; TCRdb holds only in-frame clones, not every one. The data hold approximately 650,000 clones, with less than 97% observed a single time. CD8 cells regarded as naive lacked CD45RO, were positively chosen for CCR7, and omitted terminally differentiated effector memory CD45RA+ cells. The sample taken for sequencing was naive CD8+ T cells sorted from blood. The receptor source for this set is a woman aged 30 to 39 in good health.

The chain employs TRBV5-4 and TRBJ2-1; no clear D. V was pared by 0 bases and J by 2 bases, with 9 bases between. Germline V gives CDR1 SGHNT, CDR2 YYREEE (reference sequence). CDR3 size: 15 residues. CDR3 residues: CASSLDYSPYNEQFF. CDR3 in DNA: TGTGCCAGCAGCTTGGACTATAGCCCCTACAATGAGCAGTTCTTC.

This clone was recorded only once. This chain links TRBV9 with TRBJ2-7; D might be TRBD1 or TRBD2, each matching 5 bases. Trimming stripped 4 bases from V and 3 bases from J, with 23 bases between. From germline, CDR1 is SGDLS and CDR2 YYNGEE. The CDR3 has 17 residues. The chain's CDR3 is CASSKTVGERGDYEQYF. The DNA for the CDR3 is TGTGCCAGCAGCAAAACCGTAGGCGAGAGGGGTGACTACGAGCAGTACTTC.

The rearrangement links TRBV19 to TRBJ1-4, with D maybe TRBD1 (6 bases). CDR1 and CDR2 from the germline V gene are LNHDA and SQIVND (reference sequence). The CDR3 is 17 residues long. V was clipped by 2 bases and J by 5 bases, with 18 bases between them. Here the CDR3 DNA reads TGTGCCAGTAGTATAAACTGGTACAGGGAAGCGAATGAAAAACTGTTTTTT. Protein: CASSINWYREANEKLFF.

This chain uses TRBV30 with TRBJ1-6; 7 positions match TRBD1. Trimming took 4 bases from V and 7 from J; bases not matched to a gene: 7. Germline loops: CDR1 GTSNPN, CDR2 SVGIG (reference sequence). CDR3 size: 14 residues. CDR3 residues: CAWTTGIGNSPLHF. Written as DNA, the CDR3 is TGTGCCTGGACGACAGGGATTGGAAATTCACCCCTCCACTTT.

The V call is TRBV7-2, the J call TRBJ1-2; 10 bases map to TRBD1. V shed 5 bases, J shed 4 bases, and the junction held 10 bases outside the gene matches. Germline V CDR1 and CDR2: SGHTA, FQGNSA. This CDR3 region has 16 residues. The CDR3 nucleotides read TGTGCCAGCAGCCGGACAGGGGGGGTGACTGCCTATGGCTACACCTTC. Translation: CASSRTGGVTAYGYTF.

Comment on this clone: The same CDR3 is also encoded by other DNA sequences in this sample. The chain joins TRBV15 to TRBJ2-7; D is unresolved. Germline-derived CDR1 and CDR2 are LNHNV and YYDKDF (reference sequence). This CDR3 contains 12 residues. Trimming left V 0 bases short and J 4 bases short, with 4 bases between. The CDR3 reads CATSRDRYEQYF. The CDR3 region has the DNA TGTGCCACCAGCAGAGATCGGTACGAGCAGTACTTC.

The CDR3, as DNA: TGTGCCAGCAGTGAAATAGGACAGGACTACGAGCAGTACTTC. It translates to CASSEIGQDYEQYF. The rearrangement links TRBV25-1 to TRBJ2-7; 7 bases line up with TRBD1. CDR1 and CDR2 (germline): MGHDK, SYGVNS. This CDR3 has 14 residues. The ends lost 2 bases at V and 3 bases at J; junction bases unmatched: 4.

The gene calls are TRBV6-5 and TRBJ2-7; no reliable D call. Trimming pared 0 bases from V and 2 bases from J, leaving 14 bases between. The CDR3 spans 16 residues. Germline lookup yields CDR1 MNHEY and CDR2 SVGAGI. The chain's CDR3 is CASSYSPSGSTYEQYF. The CDR3 nucleotides are TGTGCCAGCAGTTACTCCCCCTCCGGATCTACCTACGAGCAGTACTTC.

The J gene is TRBJ2-1, the V gene TRBV7-8; weak D call: TRBD2 (6 bases). The CDR3 is 14 amino acids. The germline V and J ends were trimmed by 3 bases and 6 bases, with 12 bases remaining between them. Germline values: CDR1 SGHVS, CDR2 FQNEAQ. The CDR3: CASSLGTPRNEQFF. The CDR3 DNA reads TGTGCCAGCAGCTTGGGGACTCCCCGCAATGAGCAGTTCTTC.

This clone was seen just once. J is TRBJ2-3 and V is TRBV10-2; D gene uncertain. V lost 7 bases and J lost 6, with 8 bases in between. The germline CDR1 and CDR2 sequences are WSHSY and SAAADI. The CDR3 contains 11 residues. In nucleotides, the CDR3 is TGCGCCAGCAACGGACGCGATACGCAGTATTTT. As protein: CASNGRDTQYF.

Of note for this clone: This CDR3 is also generated by other DNA sequences in the sample. The chain has TRBV28 and TRBJ2-7, with 8 bases aligning to TRBD2. The CDR3 has 14 residues. V lost 2 bases, J lost 2 bases, and 2 bases stayed unmatched. Per the germline V gene, CDR1 is MDHEN and CDR2 is SYDVKM. The CDR3 sequence: CASSLAGGTYEQYF. CDR3 nucleotides: TGTGCCAGCAGTTTAGCGGGAGGTACCTACGAGCAGTACTTC.

Points on this clone: Other nucleotide sequences in the sample specify the same CDR3. CDR3 residues: CASSGGHEQYF. CDR3 in DNA: TGTGCCAGCAGCGGAGGCCACGAGCAGTACTTC. V and J are TRBV11-2 and TRBJ2-7, with D maybe TRBD2 (5 bases). Trimming cost V 5 bases and J 5 bases, with 7 bases left between them. The CDR3 is made up of 11 amino acids. Germline CDR1 SGHAT, CDR2 FQNNGV.

The V call is TRBV11-1, the J call TRBJ2-7; 10 nucleotides line up with TRBD2. CDR1 SGHAT and CDR2 FQDESV come from the germline V gene (reference sequence). The CDR3 has 15 amino acids. J lost 4 bases, V lost 9 bases, and 12 bases had no gene match. Here the CDR3 DNA reads TGTGCCAGTACTAGCGGGATGGGATTGGGTTACGAGCAGTACTTC. As protein: CASTSGMGLGYEQYF.

This chain links TRBV6-5 with TRBJ2-7, with D unresolved. The V end lost 2 bases, the J end lost 6 bases, and 14 bases lay between the germline ends. Germline loops: CDR1 MNHEY, CDR2 SVGAGI. CDR3 length: 14 residues. The CDR3 reads CASSYIDRSVEQYF. The CDR3 nucleotides read TGTGCCAGCAGTTACATAGATCGGTCGGTCGAGCAGTACTTC.

The gene calls are TRBV27 and TRBJ1-5; TRBD1 might be the D (5 bases). The germline V gene has CDR1 MNHEY and CDR2 SMNVEV (reference sequence). V lost 7 bases and J 1 base, leaving 14 bases between the germline ends. This CDR3 region has 15 residues. The CDR3 protein is CASKQGGGSNQPQHF. The CDR3 DNA sequence: TGTGCCAGCAAGCAGGGAGGAGGAAGCAATCAGCCCCAGCATTTT.

The CDR3 protein is CASRGTSGTYEQYF. The CDR3 nucleotides are TGTGCCAGCAGGGGGACTAGCGGGACTTACGAGCAGTACTTC. This chain links TRBV28 with TRBJ2-7; 13 positions agree with TRBD2. In germline, CDR1 is MDHEN, CDR2 SYDVKM. The trim removed 6 bases at V and 4 bases at J, leaving 3 bases unmatched. CDR3 length equals 14 residues.

This clone was seen more than once but under ten times. V usage is TRBV7-9 and J usage is TRBJ1-5; no firm D call. The germline V and J ends were trimmed by 3 bases and 6 bases, with 6 bases remaining between them. There are 12 residues in the CDR3. The V gene's germline CDR1 is SEHNR and CDR2 FQNEAQ (reference sequence). CDR3 region: CASSFYGQPQHF. The CDR3 coding sequence is TGTGCCAGCAGCTTTTATGGTCAGCCCCAGCATTTT.

The chain is built from TRBV2 and TRBJ2-7; D possibly corresponds to TRBD2 (5 bases). This CDR3 region has 17 residues. Germline-derived CDR1 and CDR2 are SNHLY and FYNNEI. Trimming removed 11 bases at V and 3 bases at J, with 29 bases between. The CDR3 region is CARGSLSNSAAYYEQYF. The DNA for the CDR3 is TGTGCCCGAGGGTCCCTTTCGAATTCGGCGGCTTACTACGAGCAGTACTTC.

The gene calls are TRBV27 and TRBJ2-3, with D possibly TRBD1 on 6 matching bases. Germline V gives CDR1 MNHEY, CDR2 SMNVEV (reference sequence). V was shortened by 6 bases and J by 0 bases, with 13 bases between the two germline ends. The CDR3 covers 15 residues. The CDR3 loop reads CASRPTGTSTDTQYF. CDR3 sequence (DNA): TGTGCCAGCAGACCAACAGGGACAAGCACAGATACGCAGTATTTT.

The chain employs TRBV19 and TRBJ2-3; the D gene could be TRBD1 or TRBD2 (6 bases each). Trimming stripped 2 bases from V and 0 bases from J, with 12 bases between. The CDR3 sequence is 16 residues long. CDR1 is LNHDA and CDR2 is SQIVND in the germline V gene (reference sequence). CDR3 sequence (DNA): TGTGCCAGTAGTATAACGGGGGCTACTAGCACAGATACGCAGTATTTT. This encodes CASSITGATSTDTQYF.

The chain is built from TRBV30 and TRBJ2-1; 12 nucleotides match TRBD2. CDR1 GTSNPN and CDR2 SVGIG come from the germline V gene (reference sequence). The length of the CDR3 is 19 residues. Germline trimming cut 2 bases from V and 4 bases from J; bases unmatched to any gene: 15. The CDR3 here is CAWSPSLGLAGRLYNEQFF. In DNA form, the CDR3 reads TGTGCCTGGAGTCCCTCTCTTGGACTAGCGGGGCGGCTGTACAATGAGCAGTTCTTC.

The chain combines TRBV19 with TRBJ2-1; D gene unclear. Per the germline V gene, CDR1 is LNHDA and CDR2 is SQIVND (reference sequence). The CDR3 has 15 amino acids. V was shortened by 2 bases and J by 0 bases, with 8 bases between the two germline ends. CDR3 region: CASSIILTSYNEQFF. DNA of the CDR3: TGTGCCAGTAGTATAATACTCACCTCCTACAATGAGCAGTTCTTC.

The chain links TRBV6-6 to TRBJ2-1; 11 bases fit TRBD2. The V gene end was trimmed by 7 bases and the J gene end by 4 bases; junction bases not matched to a gene: 6. The germline V gene has CDR1 MNHNY and CDR2 SVGAGI (reference sequence). The CDR3 spans 15 residues. The CDR3, as DNA: TGTGCCAGCAAGGCGGGACTAGCGGATTACAATGAGCAGTTCTTC. Its translation is CASKAGLADYNEQFF.

Details on this clone: The junction and the germline gene differ at one end; a read error may be behind it. J is TRBJ1-1 and V is TRBV13, with TRBD1 identical over 11 bases. Germline V gene sequence: CDR1 PRHDT, CDR2 FYEKMQ (reference sequence). The CDR3 totals 16 residues. The CDR3: CASSLGTGGYGTEAFF. CDR3 nucleotides: TGTGCCAGCAGCCTAGGGACAGGGGGTTATGGGACTGAAGCTTTCTTT.

The sample holds a few counts of this clone. The rearrangement uses TRBV5-8 and TRBJ1-1, with 7 bases identical to TRBD1. There are 16 residues in the CDR3. V was clipped by 2 bases and J by 5 bases; unmatched bases: 12. Germline V CDR1 and CDR2: SGHTS, YDEGEE. CDR3 residues: CASSFTLRTGRTEAFF. CDR3 DNA sequence: TGTGCCAGCAGCTTCACCCTCCGGACAGGACGGACTGAAGCTTTCTTT.

The chain has TRBV9 and TRBJ2-5; either TRBD1 or TRBD2 may supply D (5 bases each). The J call may be incorrect, as the DNA end agrees better with TRBJ2-7. CDR1 and CDR2 from the germline V gene are SGDLS and YYNGEE. This CDR3 has 13 residues. The CDR3 reads CASSVGATYEQYF. CDR3 DNA: TGTGCCAGCAGCGTCGGGGCTACCTACGAGCAGTACTTC.

V is TRBV30 and J is TRBJ1-1; D remains ambiguous. This CDR3 is built from 13 residues. Germline lookup yields CDR1 GTSNPN and CDR2 SVGIG (reference sequence). With 0 bases removed from V and 1 base from J, the gap between germline ends came to 6 bases. DNA of the CDR3: TGTGCCTGGAGTGTAGTGAGGAACACTGAAGCTTTCTTT. It is translated as CAWSVVRNTEAFF.